This TCR beta chain was observed in a study of T-cell reconstitution after alpha-beta-depleted transplantation in children. This clonotype was counted a few times. Library preparation (for TCRbeta) was performed with unique molecular identifiers. One entry per CDR3 protein results from TCRdb running MiXCR on the PCR reads. Among about 370,000 distinct CDR3 sequences listed, roughly 20% were seen once. The trim removed 5 bases at V and 1 base at J, leaving 13 bases unmatched. There are 18 residues in the CDR3. Sequenced material: PBMCs from the stem cell graft donor, taken from the stem cell graft. The gene calls are TRBV12-3 or TRBV12-4 and TRBJ2-2, with TRBD1 identical over 7 bases. The sequence derives from a human donor who donated a stem cell graft to a child with acute myeloid leukemia. CDR3 coding DNA: TGTGCCAGCAGTCCTAATCCTCGGGACAGCGAGAACACCGGGGAGCTGTTTTTT. It yields the protein CASSPNPRDSENTGELFF.